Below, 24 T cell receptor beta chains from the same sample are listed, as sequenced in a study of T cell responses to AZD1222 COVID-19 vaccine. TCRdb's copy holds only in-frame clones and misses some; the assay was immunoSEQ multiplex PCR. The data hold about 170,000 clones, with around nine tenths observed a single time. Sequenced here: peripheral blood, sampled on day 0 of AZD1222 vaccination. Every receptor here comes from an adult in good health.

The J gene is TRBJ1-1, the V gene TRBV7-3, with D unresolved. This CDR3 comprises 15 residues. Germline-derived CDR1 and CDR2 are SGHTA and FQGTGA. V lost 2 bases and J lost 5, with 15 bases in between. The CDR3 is CASSLYHPRWTEAFF. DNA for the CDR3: TGTGCCAGCAGCTTATACCACCCCCGATGGACTGAAGCTTTCTTT.

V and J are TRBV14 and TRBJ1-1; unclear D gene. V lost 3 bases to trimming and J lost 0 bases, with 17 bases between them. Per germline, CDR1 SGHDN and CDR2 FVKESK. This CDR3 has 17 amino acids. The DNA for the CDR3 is TGTGCCAGCAGCCAGATATGGCGGGCCTATATGAACACTGAAGCTTTCTTT. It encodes CASSQIWRAYMNTEAFF.

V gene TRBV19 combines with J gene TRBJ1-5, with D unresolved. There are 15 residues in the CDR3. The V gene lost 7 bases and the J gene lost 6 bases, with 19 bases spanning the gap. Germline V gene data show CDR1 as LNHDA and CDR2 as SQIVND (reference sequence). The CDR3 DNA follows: TGTGCCAGTAACCCCCCCGGGAGGGCAGGTCAGCCCCAGCATTTT. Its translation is CASNPPGRAGQPQHF.

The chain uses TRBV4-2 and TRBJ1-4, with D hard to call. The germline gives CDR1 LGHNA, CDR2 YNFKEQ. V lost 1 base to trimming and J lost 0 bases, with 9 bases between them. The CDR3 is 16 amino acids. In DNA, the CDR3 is TGTGCCAGCAGCCAAGCGCAGCAGCCAACTAATGAAAAACTGTTTTTT. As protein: CASSQAQQPTNEKLFF.

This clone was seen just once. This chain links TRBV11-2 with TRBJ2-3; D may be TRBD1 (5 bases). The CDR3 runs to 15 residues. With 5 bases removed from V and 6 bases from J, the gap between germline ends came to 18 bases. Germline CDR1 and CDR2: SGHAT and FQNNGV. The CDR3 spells CASSPLDTLRDTQYF. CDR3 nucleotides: TGTGCCAGCAGCCCCCTGGACACTCTCAGGGATACGCAGTATTTT.

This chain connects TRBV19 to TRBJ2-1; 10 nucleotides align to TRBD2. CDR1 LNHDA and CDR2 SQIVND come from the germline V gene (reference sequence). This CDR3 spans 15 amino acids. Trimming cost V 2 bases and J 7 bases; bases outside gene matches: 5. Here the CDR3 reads CASSITSGKGNEQFF. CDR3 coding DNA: TGTGCCAGTAGTATAACTAGCGGGAAAGGGAATGAGCAGTTCTTC.

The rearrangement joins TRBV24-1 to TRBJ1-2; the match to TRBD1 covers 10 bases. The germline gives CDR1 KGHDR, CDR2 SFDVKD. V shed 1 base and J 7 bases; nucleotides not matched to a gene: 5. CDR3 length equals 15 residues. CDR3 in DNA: TGTGCCACCAGTGATTTTCCGGGACAGGGGCCTGGCTACACCTTC. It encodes CATSDFPGQGPGYTF.

CDR3 nucleotides: TGTGCCAGCAGTCGGGACAGGGTGAGGGAAAAACTGTTTTTT. Its translation is CASSRDRVREKLFF. This chain uses TRBV27 with TRBJ1-4; 9 nucleotides align to TRBD1. Germline V gene lookup returns CDR1 MNHEY and CDR2 SMNVEV (reference sequence). This CDR3 is 14 amino acids long. After removal of 5 bases from V and 8 bases from J, the junction contained 6 bases not matched to a gene.

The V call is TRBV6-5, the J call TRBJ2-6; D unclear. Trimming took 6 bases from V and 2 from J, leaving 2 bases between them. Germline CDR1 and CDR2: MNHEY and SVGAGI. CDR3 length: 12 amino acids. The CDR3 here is CASRAGANVLTF. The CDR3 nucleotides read TGTGCCAGCAGGGCTGGGGCCAACGTCCTGACTTTC.

The CDR3 DNA reads TGTGCCAGCAGCCAAGGACGGGGCGAGCAGTTCTTC. Translating gives CASSQGRGEQFF. This rearrangement joins TRBV3-1 (or the pseudogene TRBV3-2) to TRBJ2-1; D is perhaps TRBD1 or TRBD2 (5 bases each). CDR3 length equals 12 residues. Germline V gene sequence: CDR1 LGHDT, CDR2 YNNKEL (reference sequence). Between the trimmed V and J ends, which lost 1 base and 10 bases, there was a span of 8 bases.

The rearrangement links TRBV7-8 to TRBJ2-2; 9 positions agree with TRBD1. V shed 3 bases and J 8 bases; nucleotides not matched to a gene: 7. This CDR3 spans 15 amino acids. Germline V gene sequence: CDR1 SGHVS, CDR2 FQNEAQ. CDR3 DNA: TGTGCCAGCAGCTTTAGGGACAGGGTATTGGGGGAGCTGTTTTTT. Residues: CASSFRDRVLGELFF.

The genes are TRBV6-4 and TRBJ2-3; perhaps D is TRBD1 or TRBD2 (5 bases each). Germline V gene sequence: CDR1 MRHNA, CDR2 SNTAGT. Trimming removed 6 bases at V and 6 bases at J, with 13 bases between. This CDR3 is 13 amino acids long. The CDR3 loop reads CASSRGTFDTQYF. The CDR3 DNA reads TGTGCCAGCAGCCGAGGGACCTTCGATACGCAGTATTTT.

The CDR3 region is CASSLEGAFSYNEQFF. DNA for the CDR3: TGTGCCAGCAGTTTAGAGGGGGCCTTTTCCTACAATGAGCAGTTCTTC. V is TRBV27 and J is TRBJ2-1; 7 nucleotides line up with TRBD1. The germline gives CDR1 MNHEY, CDR2 SMNVEV (reference sequence). V shed 2 bases and J 1 base; nucleotides not matched to a gene: 5. This CDR3 spans 16 amino acids.

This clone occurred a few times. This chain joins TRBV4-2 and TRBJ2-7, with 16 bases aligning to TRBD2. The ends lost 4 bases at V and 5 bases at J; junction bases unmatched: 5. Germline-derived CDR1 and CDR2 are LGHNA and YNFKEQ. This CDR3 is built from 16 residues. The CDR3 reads CASSPGLAGGVDEQYF. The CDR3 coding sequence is TGTGCCAGCAGCCCGGGACTAGCGGGAGGGGTCGACGAGCAGTACTTC.

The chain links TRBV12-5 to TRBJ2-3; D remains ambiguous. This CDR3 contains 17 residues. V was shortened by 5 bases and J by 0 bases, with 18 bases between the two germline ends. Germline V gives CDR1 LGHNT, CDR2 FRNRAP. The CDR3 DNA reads TGTGCTAGTGGTCTTACTTATGGTCCTACTAGCACAGATACGCAGTATTTT. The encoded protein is CASGLTYGPTSTDTQYF. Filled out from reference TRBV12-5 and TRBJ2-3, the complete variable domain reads DARVTQTPRHKVTEMGQEVTMRCQPILGHNTVFWYRQTMMQGLELLAYFRNRAPLDDSGMPKDRFSAEMPDATLATLKIQPSEPRDSAVYFCASGLTYGPTSTDTQYFGPGTRLTVL.

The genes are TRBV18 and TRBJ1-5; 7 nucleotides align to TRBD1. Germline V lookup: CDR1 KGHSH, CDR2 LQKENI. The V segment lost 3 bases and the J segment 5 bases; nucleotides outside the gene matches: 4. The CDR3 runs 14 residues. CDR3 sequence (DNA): TGTGCCAGCTCACCTGTCCAGGGGGATCAGCCCCAGCATTTT. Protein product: CASSPVQGDQPQHF.

The CDR3 reads CASSPGTLSLETQYF. CDR3 bases: TGTGCCAGCAGCCCAGGGACTCTGAGTCTAGAGACCCAGTACTTC. The chain uses TRBV5-4 and TRBJ2-5, with D perhaps matching TRBD2 (6 bases). Trimming took 4 bases from V and 4 from J, leaving 17 bases between them. Germline V CDR1 and CDR2: SGHNT, YYREEE (reference sequence). CDR3 size: 15 residues. Combining the CDR3 with reference TRBV5-4 and TRBJ2-5 gives the whole variable domain ETGVTQSPTHLIKTRGQQVTLRCSSQSGHNTVSWYQQALGQGPQFIFQYYREEENGRGNFPPRFSGLQFPNYSSELNVNALELDDSALYLCASSPGTLSLETQYFGPGTRLLVL.

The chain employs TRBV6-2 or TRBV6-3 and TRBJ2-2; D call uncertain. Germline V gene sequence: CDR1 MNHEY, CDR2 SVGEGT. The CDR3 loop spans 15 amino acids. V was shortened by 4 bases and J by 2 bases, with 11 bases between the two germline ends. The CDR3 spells CASSSNRINTGELFF. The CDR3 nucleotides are TGTGCCAGCAGTTCGAACAGAATTAACACCGGGGAGCTGTTTTTT.

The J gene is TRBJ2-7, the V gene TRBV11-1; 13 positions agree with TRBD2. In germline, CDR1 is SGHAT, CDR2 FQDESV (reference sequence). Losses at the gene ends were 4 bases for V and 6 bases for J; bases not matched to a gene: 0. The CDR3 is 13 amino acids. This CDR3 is CASSWTSGGEQYF. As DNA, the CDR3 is TGTGCCAGCAGCTGGACTAGCGGGGGCGAGCAGTACTTC.

The CDR3 here is CASSRTGNQPQHF. CDR3 coding DNA: TGTGCCAGCAGCCGGACAGGTAATCAGCCCCAGCATTTT. This sequence joins TRBV12-3 or TRBV12-4 and TRBJ1-5, with 7 nucleotides matching TRBD1. The V segment lost 6 bases and the J segment 4 bases; nucleotides outside the gene matches: 3. This CDR3 region has 13 residues.

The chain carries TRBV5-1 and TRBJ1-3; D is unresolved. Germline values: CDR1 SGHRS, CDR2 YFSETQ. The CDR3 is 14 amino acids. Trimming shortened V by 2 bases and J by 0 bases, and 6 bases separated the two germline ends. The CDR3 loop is CASSLQSSGNTIYF. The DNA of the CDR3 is TGCGCCAGCAGCTTACAGAGCTCTGGAAACACCATATATTTT.

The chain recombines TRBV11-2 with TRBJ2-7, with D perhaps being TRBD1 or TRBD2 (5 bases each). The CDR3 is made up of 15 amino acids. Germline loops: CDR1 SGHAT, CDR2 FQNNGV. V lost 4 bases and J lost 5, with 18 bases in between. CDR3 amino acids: CASSYTATGGNEQYF. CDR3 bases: TGTGCCAGCAGCTATACCGCTACAGGAGGCAACGAGCAGTACTTC. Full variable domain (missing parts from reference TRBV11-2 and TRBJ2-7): EAGVAQSPRYKIIEKRQSVAFWCNPISGHATLYWYQQILGQGPKLLIQFQNNGVVDDSQLPKDRFSAERLKGVDSTLKIQPAKLEDSAVYLCASSYTATGGNEQYFGPGTRLTVT.

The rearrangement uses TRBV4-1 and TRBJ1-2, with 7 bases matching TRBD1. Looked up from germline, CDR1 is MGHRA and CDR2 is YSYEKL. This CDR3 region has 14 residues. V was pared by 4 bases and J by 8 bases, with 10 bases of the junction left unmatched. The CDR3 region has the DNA TGCGCCAGCAGCCTCGGACAGGCCACGGGGGGCTACACCTTC. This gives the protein CASSLGQATGGYTF.

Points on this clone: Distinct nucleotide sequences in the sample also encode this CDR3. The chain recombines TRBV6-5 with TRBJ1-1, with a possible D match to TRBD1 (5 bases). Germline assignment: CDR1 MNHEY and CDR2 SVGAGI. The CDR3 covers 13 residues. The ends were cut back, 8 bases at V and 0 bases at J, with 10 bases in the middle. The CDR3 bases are TGTGCCAGCCGGGGGGGACTGAACACTGAAGCTTTCTTT. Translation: CASRGGLNTEAFF.